This T cell receptor beta chain was sequenced in a study of OX40 agonist ivuxolimab in advanced cancers. Study in general: Patients assigned to dose escalation were diagnosed with hepatocellular carcinoma, melanoma, renal cell or head and neck cancer.

TCRdb keeps only in-frame clones here, not all; method: immunoSEQ multiplex PCR. The data show 60,000 or so clones, 87% seen once. CDR3 length equals 15 residues. Germline V CDR1 and CDR2: SNHLY, FYNNEI. V was clipped by 8 bases and J by 0 bases; unmatched bases: 6. The clonotype comes from an adult with an advanced solid tumor such as melanoma, head and neck, liver or kidney cancer. The sequencing used CD4+ or CD8+ T cells sorted from blood, collected in a trial of the OX40 agonist ivuxolimab. The chain is built from TRBV2 and TRBJ1-1; 10 bases match TRBD1. The CDR3 DNA reads as TGTGCCAGCGGAGAAGGACAGGGGGTGAACACTGAAGCTTTCTTT. Protein sequence: CASGEGQGVNTEAFF.